The next 18 T cell receptor beta chains were all read from a single sample in a study of blood T cells in healthy people across ages. Combining a sample-barcoded 5' primer with a J-beta primer mix, a second PCR ran for 7 to 11 cycles. Each CDR3 protein gets one entry after TCRdb re-called the 5' RACE reads with MiXCR. The sample lists about 700,000 distinct CDR3 sequences; approximately 31% were seen once. What was sequenced was blood. Source of these receptors: a woman older than 75 in good health.

This clonotype was detected ten times or more. This chain links TRBV7-3 with TRBJ2-5, with TRBD1 matching over 7 bases. The CDR3 runs to 15 residues. The germline V gene has CDR1 SGHTA and CDR2 FQGTGA. Trimming at V came to 2 bases and at J to 5 bases, leaving 8 bases not matched to a gene. The DNA for the CDR3 is TGTGCCAGCAGCTTAGAGGGGGCCGAGAGGGAGACCCAGTACTTC. This codes for CASSLEGAERETQYF. Full variable domain (outside the CDR3, taken from reference TRBV7-3 and TRBJ2-5): GAGVSQTPSNKVTEKGKYVELRCDPISGHTALYWYRQSLGQGPEFLIYFQGTGAADDSGLPNDRFFAVRPEGSVSTLKIQRTERGDSAVYLCASSLEGAERETQYFGPGTRLLVL.

The chain recombines TRBV20-1 with TRBJ1-1, with TRBD1 as a possible D gene (5 bases). V lost 6 bases to trimming and J lost 5 bases, with 16 bases between them. The CDR3 has 13 amino acids. The germline V gene has CDR1 DFQATT and CDR2 SNEGSKA (reference sequence). The CDR3 region has the DNA TGCAGTGCCAGGGCCCCCTGGGGTACTGAAGCTTTCTTT. Amino acid sequence: CSARAPWGTEAFF.

Note on this clonotype: A read error may be the cause here, since a much bigger clone is one base away. No conserved phenylalanine or tryptophan is present at the end of the CDR3, so a read error is the likely explanation. V gene TRBV10-3 combines with J gene TRBJ2-1, with D perhaps matching TRBD2 (5 bases). Germline V gene sequence: CDR1 ENHRY, CDR2 SYGVKD. The CDR3 covers 13 residues. The V end was cut by 6 bases, the J end by 8 bases, with 14 bases between. The CDR3 sequence is CAISLGMGDEQFV. As DNA, the CDR3 is TGTGCCATCAGCCTCGGGATGGGCGATGAGCAGTTCGTC.

This clonotype was seen a few times. A read error is possible here, since a much larger clone lies one base away. The rearrangement joins TRBV5-1 to TRBJ2-5; either TRBD1 or TRBD2 may supply D (6 bases each). The CDR3 spans 14 residues. Germline V gives CDR1 SGHRS, CDR2 YFSETQ. The V end was cut by 0 bases, the J end by 11 bases, with 17 bases between. CDR3 bases: TGCGCCAGCAGCTTGGCGGAGGGGGGCAATGAGCAGTACTTC. It translates to CASSLAEGGNEQYF.

As concerns this clonotype: Possible read error: a much larger clone is one base away. This chain's CDR3 is CAGSLAGTLRTQYF. CDR3 in DNA: TGTGCCGGCAGTCTGGCCGGGACTTTGCGTACGCAGTATTTT. This chain links TRBV27 with TRBJ2-3, with a weak D call TRBD2 (6 bases). Germline V gene data show CDR1 as MNHEY and CDR2 as SMNVEV (reference sequence). The CDR3 is 14 residues long.

The CDR3 loop reads CASSRVSGGTTGANVLTF. CDR3 sequence (DNA): TGTGCCAGCAGCCGCGTTAGCGGGGGGACGACTGGGGCCAACGTCCTGACTTTC. The chain uses TRBV7-8 and TRBJ2-6; 10 nucleotides align to TRBD2. From germline, CDR1 is SGHVS and CDR2 FQNEAQ. CDR3 length: 18 amino acids. With V trimmed by 5 bases and J by 2 bases, 9 bases remained unmatched.

V and J are TRBV20-1 and TRBJ2-7; 8 bases are a match to TRBD2. The V gene end was trimmed by 5 bases and the J gene end by 2 bases; junction bases not matched to a gene: 8. Per the germline V gene, CDR1 is DFQATT and CDR2 is SNEGSKA (reference sequence). The CDR3 is 14 amino acids. CDR3 DNA: TGCAGTGCTTCATCACTAGCGGTAACCTACGAGCAGTACTTC. It encodes CSASSLAVTYEQYF.

As regards this clonotype: A read error may account for a junction end that differs from germline. The chain has TRBV10-3 and TRBJ2-1, with TRBD1 matching over 8 bases. This CDR3 region has 16 residues. CDR1 is ENHRY, CDR2 SYGVKD, per germline. CDR3 bases: TGTGCCAGCAGTCAAGGACAGGGACGCTCCTACAATGAGCAGTTCTTC. Amino acid sequence: CASSQGQGRSYNEQFF.

This clonotype was observed many times. This sequence joins TRBV6-2 or TRBV6-3 and TRBJ2-1; 7 positions match TRBD1. The CDR3 totals 20 residues. V lost 0 bases, J lost 1 base, and 15 bases stayed unmatched. Germline-derived CDR1 and CDR2 are MNHEY and SVGEGT. CDR3 region: CASSYSIQGTQRLSYNEQFF. The CDR3 region has the DNA TGTGCCAGCAGTTACTCGATACAGGGGACCCAGCGGTTATCCTACAATGAGCAGTTCTTC.

The genes are TRBV9 and TRBJ1-2; 8 bases are a match to TRBD1. The CDR3 is 14 amino acids. The V and J ends lost 4 bases and 6 bases, in that order; junction bases with no gene match: 8. Germline loops: CDR1 SGDLS, CDR2 YYNGEE. The CDR3 DNA is TGTGCCAGCAGCCCGGGACAGGCCCAGAATGGCTACACCTTC. Its translation: CASSPGQAQNGYTF.

The sample holds a few counts of this clonotype. This sequence joins TRBV12-3 or TRBV12-4 and TRBJ1-1; D gene unclear. The CDR3 extends over 15 amino acids. Between the trimmed V and J ends, which lost 1 base and 6 bases, there was a span of 15 bases. The CDR3 protein is CASSLGQAQAAEAFF. The CDR3 nucleotides read TGTGCCAGCAGTTTAGGGCAGGCCCAAGCGGCTGAAGCTTTCTTT.

This clonotype was picked up one time. This clone may be a read error of a much larger clone one base away. The genes are TRBV25-1 and TRBJ1-1; D is unclear. V was trimmed by 7 bases and J by 1 base, leaving 10 bases between them. The CDR3 has 13 residues. Germline CDR1 reads MGHDK; CDR2 reads SYGVNS. The CDR3 protein is CASKASSNTEAFF. CDR3 in DNA: TGTGCCAGCAAGGCCAGCTCGAACACTGAAGCTTTCTTT.

About this clonotype: With a much larger clone just one base away, this may be a read error. The chain links TRBV9 to TRBJ2-7; 7 nucleotides match TRBD2. Germline V lookup: CDR1 SGDLS, CDR2 YYNGEE. The CDR3 covers 14 residues. Trimming at V came to 1 base and at J to 7 bases, leaving 8 bases not matched to a gene. The CDR3 DNA reads as TGTGCCAGCAGCGTACAATGGGGAGGGGATGAGCAGTACTTC. Translating it yields CASSVQWGGDEQYF.

This clonotype appeared many times. The chain links TRBV27 to TRBJ2-4; 9 positions match TRBD2. Losses at the gene ends were 5 bases for V and 9 bases for J; bases not matched to a gene: 8. The CDR3 spans 14 residues. Germline CDR1 and CDR2: MNHEY and SMNVEV (reference sequence). DNA of the CDR3: TGTGCCAGCAGTGCCTTAGCGGGGGTAGGCATTCAGTACTTC. This sequence encodes CASSALAGVGIQYF.

The table lists this clonotype with many counts. One end of the junction does not line up with germline, which may come from a read error. The V call is TRBV7-9, the J call TRBJ2-3, with 10 bases that match TRBD2. This CDR3 is built from 13 residues. Germline V gene lookup returns CDR1 SEHNR and CDR2 FQNEAQ (reference sequence). Here the CDR3 reads CAGRTSGTDTQYF. The CDR3 DNA follows: TGTGCCGGCAGGACTAGCGGAACAGATACGCAGTATTTT.

The chain couples TRBV29-1 to TRBJ1-1; no firm D call. Germline V gene sequence: CDR1 SQVTM, CDR2 ANQGSEA. The V gene lost 4 bases and the J gene lost 0 bases, with 18 bases spanning the gap. The CDR3 consists of 16 residues. The CDR3 DNA sequence: TGCAGCGTTGGGGCCACGGCCTCCCGGATGAACACTGAAGCTTTCTTT. This gives the protein CSVGATASRMNTEAFF.

There are many counts of this clonotype. The chain combines TRBV20-1 with TRBJ2-3; D is ambiguous. Trimming took 8 bases from V and 0 from J, leaving 9 bases between them. Germline V gene data show CDR1 as DFQATT and CDR2 as SNEGSKA (reference sequence). The length of the CDR3 is 12 residues. The CDR3: CSLAISTDTQYF. The CDR3 DNA reads TGCAGTCTGGCGATTAGCACAGATACGCAGTATTTT.

The sample holds many counts of this clonotype. This chain links TRBV7-6 with TRBJ2-3, with D unclear. The CDR3 contains 14 residues. The ends were cut back, 5 bases at V and 5 bases at J, with 14 bases in the middle. Germline V lookup: CDR1 SGHVS, CDR2 FNYEAQ. CDR3 sequence (DNA): TGTGCCAGCAGCAAACTGGATTCTGGAGATACGCAGTATTTT. This translates into CASSKLDSGDTQYF.